One and the same sample provided the 8 T cell receptor beta chains below, sequenced in a study of shared clonotypes between healthy human individuals (dated by TCRdb to 2018 to 2021). The library relied on the immunoSEQ multiplex PCR assay. The table comes from immuneACCESS by way of TCRdb, which keeps in-frame sequences with V and J called. Part of the clones is missing from these tables; in studies checked, under half for an unresolved V gene and the rest for unknown reasons. In all, the sample holds about 870,000 clones, and more than 85% of those were seen once. The top ten constitute under 30% of the sample. CD8 naive samples were CD45RO-negative cells positively selected for CCR7, giving a CD45RA+CCR7+ population that excluded TemRA cells. Sample: naive CD8+ T cells sorted from blood. The sample's cell subset or site, from its label and the paper: CD45RA+CCR7+. Receptor source: a man aged 25-45 years in good health.

V gene TRBV27 combines with J gene TRBJ1-2; a weak D match, TRBD1 (5 bases). Trimming removed 7 bases at V and 6 bases at J, with 12 bases between. The CDR3 sequence is 12 residues long. Germline CDR1 is MNHEY and CDR2 is SMNVEV (reference sequence). As DNA, the CDR3 is TGTGCCAGCACTGGAGGGGCGAATGGCTACACCTTC. Translating it yields CASTGGANGYTF.

This clone has a single count. The V gene is TRBV28, the J gene TRBJ2-7; the D gene could be TRBD1 or TRBD2 (5 bases each). Germline lookup yields CDR1 MDHEN and CDR2 SYDVKM. Trimming removed 7 bases at V and 6 bases at J, with 19 bases between. This CDR3 has 14 residues. The CDR3 loop is CASTVMGELGEQYF. CDR3 sequence (DNA): TGTGCCAGCACTGTTATGGGGGAATTAGGCGAGCAGTACTTC.

This chain joins TRBV7-8 and TRBJ2-1, with 7 positions matching TRBD2. J gave up 5 bases and V 2 bases, and 9 bases lay outside the gene matches. The CDR3 length is 16 residues. CDR1 SGHVS and CDR2 FQNEAQ come from the germline V gene. The CDR3: CASSLRFSGLHNEQFF. Here the CDR3 DNA reads TGTGCCAGCAGCTTAAGGTTTAGCGGGCTCCACAATGAGCAGTTCTTC. Together with reference TRBV7-8 and TRBJ2-1, the CDR3 gives the full variable domain: GAGVSQSPRYKVAKRGQDVALRCDPISGHVSLFWYQQALGQGPEFLTYFQNEAQLDKSGLPSDRFFAERPEGSVSTLKIQRTQQEDSAVYLCASSLRFSGLHNEQFFGPGTRLTVL.

For this clone: Germline is not matched at one junction end, which may reflect a read error. The gene calls are TRBV28 and TRBJ2-3; 7 bases align to TRBD2. The CDR3 consists of 12 residues. Germline CDR1 and CDR2: MDHEN and SYDVKM. The CDR3 bases are TGTGCCAGCAGTTTATTTCGGGAGGAAAAGAATTTT. Its translation: CASSLFREEKNF.

This clone has a handful of counts. The chain recombines TRBV27 with TRBJ2-1; D is uncertain. Per the germline V gene, CDR1 is MNHEY and CDR2 is SMNVEV (reference sequence). The CDR3 consists of 11 residues. V lost 4 bases to trimming and J lost 3 bases, with 1 base between them. In DNA, the CDR3 is TGTGCCAGCAGTTACTACAATGAGCAGTTCTTC. Translation gives CASSYYNEQFF.

J is TRBJ2-1 and V is TRBV7-9; 11 bases align to TRBD2. The CDR3 extends over 15 amino acids. Germline V gene data show CDR1 as SEHNR and CDR2 as FQNEAQ (reference sequence). Trimming at V came to 5 bases and at J to 5 bases, leaving 5 bases not matched to a gene. Here the CDR3 reads CASSALAGGNNEQFF. The CDR3 nucleotides are TGTGCCAGCAGCGCGCTAGCGGGAGGTAACAATGAGCAGTTCTTC.

This clone was seen a few times. The V gene is TRBV7-9, the J gene TRBJ2-1; D assignment may be TRBD1 or TRBD2 (5 bases each). The ends were cut back, 5 bases at V and 8 bases at J, with 16 bases in the middle. The CDR3 is made up of 14 amino acids. Germline-derived CDR1 and CDR2 are SEHNR and FQNEAQ (reference sequence). For the CDR3, the DNA is TGTGCCAGCAGCCGCAACGACTGGGGGTATGAGCAGTTCTTC. This translates into CASSRNDWGYEQFF.

Concerning this clone itself: Additional DNA sequences in this sample encode the identical CDR3. The rearrangement uses TRBV6-5 and TRBJ1-2, with unresolved D. The V gene lost 5 bases and the J gene lost 4 bases, with 8 bases spanning the gap. The germline CDR1 and CDR2 sequences are MNHEY and SVGAGI. There are 12 residues in the CDR3. The CDR3 DNA sequence: TGTGCCAGCAGTCCGGACTCCTATGGCTACACCTTC. Its translation: CASSPDSYGYTF.